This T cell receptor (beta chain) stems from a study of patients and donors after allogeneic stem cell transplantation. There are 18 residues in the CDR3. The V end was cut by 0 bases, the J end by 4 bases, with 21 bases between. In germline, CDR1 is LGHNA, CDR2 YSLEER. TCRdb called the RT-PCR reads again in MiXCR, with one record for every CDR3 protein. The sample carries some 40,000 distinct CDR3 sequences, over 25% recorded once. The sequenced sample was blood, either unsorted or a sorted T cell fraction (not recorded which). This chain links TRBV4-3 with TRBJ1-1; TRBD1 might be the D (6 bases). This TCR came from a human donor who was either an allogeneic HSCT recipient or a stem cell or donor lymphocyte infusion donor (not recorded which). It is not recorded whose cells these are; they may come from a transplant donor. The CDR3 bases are TGCGCCAGCAGCCAAGATCGCTGGACAGAGATCAAGGGCACTGAAGCTTTCTTT. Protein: CASSQDRWTEIKGTEAFF.